Below are 19 T cell receptor beta chains sequenced from a single sample in a study of control samples from healthy donors and cancer patients. Sequencing used immunoSEQ multiplex PCR; TCRdb keeps in-frame clones, though not all of them. The table includes roughly 120,000 clones, roughly nine tenths detected once. Sequenced input: PBMCs. The receptors were gathered from a woman between 50 and 59 years old with colorectal cancer.

The gene calls are TRBV2 and TRBJ2-7, with 8 bases identical to TRBD2. Germline trimming cut 7 bases from V and 2 bases from J; bases unmatched to any gene: 7. CDR3 length: 14 amino acids. Germline assignment: CDR1 SNHLY and CDR2 FYNNEI. CDR3 protein: CASNQAGAAYEQYF. The DNA for the CDR3 is TGTGCCAGCAACCAAGCGGGGGCCGCCTACGAGCAGTACTTC.

J is TRBJ1-1 and V is TRBV11-2, with D perhaps matching TRBD1 (5 bases). Trimming shortened V by 4 bases and J by 3 bases, and 15 bases separated the two germline ends. This CDR3 has 15 amino acids. CDR1 is SGHAT, CDR2 FQNNGV, per germline. The CDR3 reads CASSSFRDGYTEAFF. DNA of the CDR3: TGTGCCAGCAGCTCCTTCCGGGACGGATACACTGAAGCTTTCTTT.

The rearrangement links TRBV27 to TRBJ2-7; no reliable D call. Trimming took 3 bases from V and 3 from J, leaving 12 bases between them. CDR1 and CDR2 from the germline V gene are MNHEY and SMNVEV (reference sequence). This CDR3 spans 14 amino acids. CDR3: CASSFNSGIYEQYF. CDR3 in DNA: TGTGCCAGCAGTTTTAATTCAGGAATCTACGAGCAGTACTTC.

The chain employs TRBV27 and TRBJ2-1; 10 nucleotides align to TRBD2. The CDR3 sequence is 17 residues long. Germline-derived CDR1 and CDR2 are MNHEY and SMNVEV (reference sequence). V shed 2 bases and J 4 bases; nucleotides not matched to a gene: 8. The CDR3 nucleotides read TGTGCCAGCAGTTTAATGGCTAGCGGGAGTTCTTACAATGAGCAGTTCTTC. Residues: CASSLMASGSSYNEQFF.

This clone occurred many times. The rearrangement uses TRBV10-3 and TRBJ1-2; no reliable D call. V lost 0 bases, J lost 4 bases, and 15 bases lay in between. Germline CDR1 ENHRY, CDR2 SYGVKD. The CDR3 has 16 amino acids. CDR3 sequence (DNA): TGTGCCATCAGTGAGTCCAACAGCCCTCCTGGCTATGGCTACACCTTC. Its translation: CAISESNSPPGYGYTF.

The DNA for the CDR3 is TGTGCCAGTAGTAGAGGCGGACCGGGACATTCGAACACTGAAGCTTTCTTT. The encoded protein is CASSRGGPGHSNTEAFF. V is TRBV19 and J is TRBJ1-1, with D possibly being TRBD1 (6 bases). Between the trimmed V and J ends, which lost 4 bases and 1 base, there was a span of 19 bases. Germline CDR1 reads LNHDA; CDR2 reads SQIVND (reference sequence). The CDR3 is made up of 17 amino acids.

The V call is TRBV27, the J call TRBJ2-5, with 9 bases aligning to TRBD2. CDR1 is MNHEY, CDR2 SMNVEV, per germline (reference sequence). V shed 5 bases, J shed 7 bases, and the junction held 11 bases outside the gene matches. The CDR3 sequence is 15 residues long. This chain's CDR3 is CASSPSRGRAGTQYF. CDR3 coding DNA: TGTGCCAGCAGTCCGTCTCGCGGGAGGGCGGGGACCCAGTACTTC.

This clone was seen a handful of times. The chain uses TRBV9 and TRBJ2-3; 7 bases are shared with TRBD2. CDR1 is SGDLS and CDR2 is YYNGEE in the germline V gene. With 1 base clipped from V and 1 base from J, the junction kept 3 bases outside the gene matches. CDR3 length: 15 amino acids. CDR3 coding DNA: TGTGCCAGCAGCGTATTTGCGGGGGGCACAGATACGCAGTATTTT. It specifies CASSVFAGGTDTQYF.

This chain connects TRBV7-8 to TRBJ1-4; 7 bases agree with TRBD1. Germline V gene sequence: CDR1 SGHVS, CDR2 FQNEAQ. The ends lost 0 bases at V and 5 bases at J; junction bases unmatched: 12. This CDR3 spans 18 amino acids. In DNA form, the CDR3 reads TGTGCCAGCAGCTTAGCGGCGGCAGGGGGTACCCTGAATGAAAAACTGTTTTTT. Its protein product is CASSLAAAGGTLNEKLFF.

This clone showed up just once. The CDR3 bases are TGTGCCAGCAAAAAGGGGCCGAACACTGAAGCTTTCTTT. It specifies CASKKGPNTEAFF. The rearrangement joins TRBV3-1 (or the pseudogene TRBV3-2) to TRBJ1-1; tentative D call: TRBD1 (5 bases). The length of the CDR3 is 13 residues. The V gene lost 7 bases and the J gene lost 1 base, with 10 bases spanning the gap. CDR1 is LGHDT, CDR2 YNNKEL, per germline (reference sequence).

The J gene is TRBJ2-1, the V gene TRBV11-2, with 12 nucleotides matching TRBD2. The CDR3 is 15 amino acids. The J segment lost 7 bases and the V segment lost 3 bases, leaving 4 bases of the junction unmatched. CDR1 is SGHAT, CDR2 FQNNGV, per germline. The chain's CDR3 is CASSFASGRVNEQFF. The CDR3 DNA is TGTGCCAGCAGCTTTGCTAGCGGGAGGGTGAATGAGCAGTTCTTC.

V gene TRBV5-1 combines with J gene TRBJ2-7; D not certain. V shed 0 bases and J shed 5 bases, with 18 bases lying between them. Germline V lookup: CDR1 SGHRS, CDR2 YFSETQ. CDR3 length: 16 amino acids. DNA for the CDR3: TGCGCCAGCAGCTTGGGCTCCGGACCCACTTTCGACGAGCAGTACTTC. It encodes CASSLGSGPTFDEQYF.

V is TRBV3-1 (or the pseudogene TRBV3-2) and J is TRBJ2-5; 10 bases map to TRBD2. Germline assignment: CDR1 LGHDT and CDR2 YNNKEL (reference sequence). The CDR3 runs to 16 residues. V lost 0 bases to trimming and J lost 5 bases; unmatched junction nucleotides: 6. CDR3 sequence reads: CASSQDEAGGGETQYF. CDR3 bases: TGTGCCAGCAGCCAAGATGAAGCGGGAGGGGGGGAGACCCAGTACTTC.

The V and J genes are TRBV5-1 and TRBJ1-3, with a possible D match to TRBD1 (6 bases). CDR1 SGHRS and CDR2 YFSETQ come from the germline V gene. V was clipped by 2 bases and J by 7 bases, with 19 bases between them. The CDR3 consists of 16 residues. The CDR3: CASSLAPGGGLNTIYF. The CDR3 nucleotides read TGCGCCAGCAGCTTAGCCCCTGGAGGGGGGCTCAACACCATATATTTT.

In this sample, this clone turned up once. The chain couples TRBV5-4 to TRBJ1-2; D uncertain. The CDR3 has 13 residues. The germline V gene has CDR1 SGHNT and CDR2 YYREEE (reference sequence). V was trimmed by 3 bases and J by 6 bases, leaving 12 bases between them. CDR3 amino acids: CASSYELLDGYTF. The CDR3 DNA sequence: TGTGCCAGCAGCTATGAATTGCTAGATGGCTACACCTTC.

The V call is TRBV19, the J call TRBJ2-1; weak D call: TRBD1 (6 bases). CDR3 size: 14 residues. In germline, CDR1 is LNHDA, CDR2 SQIVND (reference sequence). Deletions cut 5 bases from V and 3 bases from J, with 11 bases between. The CDR3 DNA reads TGTGCCAGTAGTGGGCAGGGGAGCTACAATGAGCAGTTCTTC. Amino acid sequence: CASSGQGSYNEQFF.

This clone has a handful of counts. This sequence joins TRBV2 and TRBJ2-4; TRBD1 matches 10 bases. J was trimmed by 6 bases and V by 4 bases; bases with no gene match: 3. Germline CDR1 and CDR2: SNHLY and FYNNEI. The CDR3 contains 14 residues. CDR3 amino acids: CASSARDRGNIQYF. The CDR3 nucleotides are TGTGCCAGCAGTGCCCGGGACAGGGGAAACATTCAGTACTTC.

The V and J genes are TRBV10-3 and TRBJ2-1, with 8 nucleotides matching TRBD2. Germline V gene lookup returns CDR1 ENHRY and CDR2 SYGVKD. The CDR3 runs to 13 residues. With 10 bases clipped from V and 4 bases from J, the junction kept 6 bases outside the gene matches. The CDR3 nucleotides read TGTGCCACTACTAGCGGTTCTTACAATGAGCAGTTCTTC. This encodes CATTSGSYNEQFF.

The DNA for the CDR3 is TGCGCCAGCAGTGAGACCCTAGCGACGGAGGAGTACTTC. Translation: CASSETLATEEYF. V usage is TRBV10-1 and J usage is TRBJ2-7, with D perhaps matching TRBD2 (6 bases). The CDR3 has 13 amino acids. The germline V and J ends were trimmed by 2 bases and 11 bases, with 16 bases remaining between them. Per the germline V gene, CDR1 is WNHNN and CDR2 is SYGVQD (reference sequence).